The 20 T cell receptor beta chains below all came from one sample that was sequenced in a study of shared clonotypes between healthy human individuals. The protocol was immunoSEQ multiplex PCR, while the TCRdb copy is restricted to in-frame clones and leaves out a portion. This sample yields more than 900,000 clones, of which more than 75% are seen a single time; 0.55% to 0.7% belongs to the top ten. Sample: memory CD4+ T cells from PBMCs. As for subset: CD45RA-negative fraction. Every receptor here comes from a man aged 18 to 29 in good health. Some clones in this sample may be carry-over from other donors' samples.

With respect to this clone: It differs at one base from a far larger clone, so likely a read error. V gene TRBV29-1 combines with J gene TRBJ1-1, with D unclear. CDR1 is SQVTM, CDR2 ANQGSEA, per germline. The V end was cut by 4 bases, the J end by 1 base, with 13 bases between. The CDR3 has 14 residues. CDR3 region: CSVASEASNTEAFF. The DNA for the CDR3 is TGCAGCGTTGCCTCCGAGGCGTCGAACACTGAAGCTTTCTTT. Variable domain in full (rest from reference TRBV29-1 and TRBJ1-1): SAVISQKPSRDICQRGTSLTIQCQVDSQVTMMFWYRQQPGQSLTLIATANQGSEATYESGFVIDKFPISRPNLTFSTLTVSNMSPEDSSIYLCSVASEASNTEAFFGQGTRLTVV.

The rearrangement uses TRBV28 and TRBJ1-2; no definite D call. The V gene's germline CDR1 is MDHEN and CDR2 SYDVKM. Between the trimmed V and J ends, which lost 4 bases and 4 bases, there was a span of 13 bases. The CDR3 length is 14 residues. CDR3 bases: TGTGCCAGCAGTTCCGGAGTGGCAGCCTATGGCTACACCTTC. Protein: CASSSGVAAYGYTF.

This chain uses TRBV28 with TRBJ2-1; TRBD2 matches at 7 bases. CDR1 and CDR2 (germline): MDHEN, SYDVKM. This CDR3 is 14 amino acids long. After removal of 8 bases from V and 7 bases from J, the junction contained 11 bases not matched to a gene. CDR3 loop: CASSTTRELNEQFF. CDR3 nucleotide sequence: TGTGCCAGCTCCACGACGCGGGAGTTAAATGAGCAGTTCTTC.

The chain has TRBV4-3 and TRBJ2-4, with D uncertain. The CDR3 contains 14 residues. Germline V gives CDR1 LGHNA, CDR2 YSLEER. V was shortened by 1 base and J by 7 bases, with 11 bases between the two germline ends. As DNA, the CDR3 is TGCGCCAGCAGCCAAGTGGCCCCTGCGAACATTCAGTACTTC. This gives the protein CASSQVAPANIQYF.

The chain uses TRBV12-5 and TRBJ2-1; D is unresolved. In germline, CDR1 is LGHNT, CDR2 FRNRAP. The V gene lost 3 bases and the J gene lost 4 bases, with 4 bases spanning the gap. This CDR3 spans 12 amino acids. The DNA for the CDR3 is TGTGCTAGTGGTTTAAGATACAATGAGCAGTTCTTC. Translating gives CASGLRYNEQFF.

The chain is built from TRBV28 and TRBJ1-5, with D unresolved. The V gene lost 6 bases and the J gene lost 0 bases, with 21 bases spanning the gap. CDR3 length equals 18 residues. CDR1 and CDR2 from the germline V gene are MDHEN and SYDVKM. CDR3 in DNA: TGTGCCAGCAGCCAAACGGTGTTTGGGCGAAATAGCAATCAGCCCCAGCATTTT. This codes for CASSQTVFGRNSNQPQHF. Complete variable domain (other parts from reference TRBV28 and TRBJ1-5): DVKVTQSSRYLVKRTGEKVFLECVQDMDHENMFWYRQDPGLGLRLIYFSYDVKMKEKGDIPEGYSVSREKKERFSLILESASTNQTSMYLCASSQTVFGRNSNQPQHFGDGTRLSIL.

Concerning this clone: This clone may be a read error of a much larger clone one base away. The CDR3 protein is CASSTYTDTQYF. The CDR3, as DNA: TGTGCCAGCAGTACCTACACAGATACGCAGTATTTT. This chain uses TRBV28 with TRBJ2-3; D unclear. The V gene's germline CDR1 is MDHEN and CDR2 SYDVKM. V lost 5 bases, J lost 2 bases, and 5 bases lay in between. The CDR3 covers 12 residues. The variable domain in full, with the rest retrieved from reference TRBV28 and TRBJ2-3, is DVKVTQSSRYLVKRTGEKVFLECVQDMDHENMFWYRQDPGLGLRLIYFSYDVKMKEKGDIPEGYSVSREKKERFSLILESASTNQTSMYLCASSTYTDTQYFGPGTRLTVL.

Concerning this clone itself: The same CDR3 also results from other DNA sequences found in this sample. The chain couples TRBV19 to TRBJ1-5; tentatively, D is TRBD1 (6 bases). V was trimmed by 3 bases and J by 4 bases, leaving 10 bases between them. There are 14 residues in the CDR3. Per germline, CDR1 LNHDA and CDR2 SQIVND (reference sequence). CDR3: CASSIGRGNQPQHF. DNA for the CDR3: TGTGCCAGTAGTATCGGCAGGGGTAATCAGCCCCAGCATTTT.

Of note for this clone: Other DNA sequences in this specimen translate into the identical CDR3. This chain joins TRBV28 and TRBJ2-1; 9 nucleotides align to TRBD2. The CDR3 spans 15 residues. The V segment lost 3 bases and the J segment 9 bases; nucleotides outside the gene matches: 9. Germline CDR1 reads MDHEN; CDR2 reads SYDVKM. CDR3 protein: CASSLGLAGVGEQFF. The CDR3 DNA reads as TGTGCCAGCAGTTTGGGATTAGCGGGAGTCGGTGAGCAGTTCTTC.

The table lists this clone with many counts. V and J are TRBV10-3 and TRBJ2-1, with 7 nucleotides matching TRBD2. Germline CDR1 is ENHRY and CDR2 is SYGVKD. The CDR3 sequence is 13 residues long. With V trimmed by 5 bases and J by 3 bases, 1 base remained unmatched. CDR3 in amino acids: CAISSGVYNEQFF. For the CDR3, the DNA is TGTGCCATCAGTAGCGGGGTCTACAATGAGCAGTTCTTC.

This clone was picked up a small number of times. This chain links TRBV19 with TRBJ2-2; perhaps TRBD2 as D (6 bases). The CDR3 runs 14 residues. Trimming took 3 bases from V and 11 from J, leaving 16 bases between them. Germline assignment: CDR1 LNHDA and CDR2 SQIVND (reference sequence). This chain's CDR3 is CASSMGPGGVELFF. CDR3 in DNA: TGTGCCAGTAGTATGGGCCCTGGCGGGGTCGAGCTGTTTTTT.

J is TRBJ2-7 and V is TRBV11-2, with TRBD2 matching 10 bases. Trimming removed 3 bases from V and 6 bases from J; junction bases left unmatched: 11. CDR1 SGHAT and CDR2 FQNNGV come from the germline V gene. The CDR3 contains 16 residues. The CDR3 coding sequence is TGTGCCAGCAGCTTGGCGATGGCTAGCGGGAGCCGCGAGCAGTACTTC. Residues: CASSLAMASGSREQYF.

This clone was detected a few times. Here the CDR3 reads CASRVTGELFF. CDR3 bases: TGTGCCAGCAGAGTCACCGGGGAGCTGTTTTTT. The chain recombines TRBV2 with TRBJ2-2; D is unclear. Trimming took off 6 bases at V and 4 bases at J, with 3 bases between the two ends. Germline V gene lookup returns CDR1 SNHLY and CDR2 FYNNEI. This CDR3 contains 11 residues.

The V gene is TRBV12-5, the J gene TRBJ2-7; 10 bases map to TRBD1. V trimming: 5 bases; J trimming: 6 bases; junction bases outside the gene matches: 7. The CDR3 contains 14 residues. Looked up from germline, CDR1 is LGHNT and CDR2 is FRNRAP. In DNA form, the CDR3 reads TGTGCTAGTGGTCATGGGACAGGGGCAGGCGAGCAGTACTTC. It is translated as CASGHGTGAGEQYF.

This clone was seen once. The chain links TRBV28 to TRBJ1-5; D is uncertain. The germline V gene has CDR1 MDHEN and CDR2 SYDVKM. Between the trimmed V and J ends, which lost 5 bases and 7 bases, there was a span of 12 bases. The CDR3 is 13 amino acids. CDR3 nucleotide sequence: TGTGCCAGCAGTATTGGCGGTTACCAGCCCCAGCATTTT. Its protein is CASSIGGYQPQHF.

The rearrangement links TRBV10-3 to TRBJ2-5; TRBD1 matches at 8 bases. Looked up from germline, CDR1 is ENHRY and CDR2 is SYGVKD. J gave up 5 bases and V 10 bases, and 3 bases lay outside the gene matches. The CDR3 sequence is 11 residues long. CDR3 protein: CATTGGETQYF. The CDR3 nucleotides are TGTGCCACCACAGGGGGGGAGACCCAGTACTTC.

On this clone itself: Germline and junction disagree at one end, which may indicate a read error. The chain uses TRBV7-2 and TRBJ2-7; TRBD2 matches at 8 bases. The CDR3 spans 17 residues. Germline CDR1 and CDR2: SGHTA and FQGNSA. The CDR3 sequence: CANSLDWGGTSPYEQYF. The CDR3 DNA is TGTGCCAACAGCTTAGACTGGGGGGGGACTAGTCCCTACGAGCAGTACTTC.

V is TRBV6-1 and J is TRBJ1-5, with D perhaps TRBD1 (5 bases). The CDR3 spans 15 residues. V lost 6 bases, J lost 0 bases, and 12 bases lay in between. Germline loops: CDR1 MNHNS, CDR2 SASEGT. CDR3 nucleotide sequence: TGTGCCAGCAGCACTCGGGGGGTTAGCAATCAGCCCCAGCATTTT. It codes for CASSTRGVSNQPQHF.

The J gene is TRBJ2-5, the V gene TRBV5-1; D uncertain. The germline CDR1 and CDR2 sequences are SGHRS and YFSETQ. V gave up 0 bases and J gave up 2 bases, with 17 bases separating them. The CDR3 is 17 residues long. This CDR3 is CASSLGASRHLQETQYF. Written as DNA, the CDR3 is TGCGCCAGCAGCTTGGGGGCCTCCCGACACCTGCAAGAGACCCAGTACTTC.

The chain combines TRBV4-3 with TRBJ2-3; 7 bases align to TRBD2. The CDR3 length is 16 residues. Germline V CDR1 and CDR2: LGHNA, YSLEER. V shed 0 bases and J 4 bases; nucleotides not matched to a gene: 7. The CDR3 region is CASSQDLTAGADTQYF. The DNA for the CDR3 is TGCGCCAGCAGCCAAGATTTGACCGCGGGAGCAGATACGCAGTATTTT.